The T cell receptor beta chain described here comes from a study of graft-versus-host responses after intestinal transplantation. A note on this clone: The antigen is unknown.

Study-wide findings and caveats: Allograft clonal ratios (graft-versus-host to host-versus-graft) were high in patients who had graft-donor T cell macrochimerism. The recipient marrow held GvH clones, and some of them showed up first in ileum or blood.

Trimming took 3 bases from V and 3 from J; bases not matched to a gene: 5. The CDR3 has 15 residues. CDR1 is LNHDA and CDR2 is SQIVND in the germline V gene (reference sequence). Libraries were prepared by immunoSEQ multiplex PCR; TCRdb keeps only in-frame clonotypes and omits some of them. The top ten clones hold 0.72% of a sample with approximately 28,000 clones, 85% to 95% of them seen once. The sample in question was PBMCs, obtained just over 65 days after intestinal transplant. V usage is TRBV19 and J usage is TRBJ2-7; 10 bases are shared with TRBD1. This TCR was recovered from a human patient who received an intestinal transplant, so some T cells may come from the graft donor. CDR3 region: CASSIGQGVVYEQYF. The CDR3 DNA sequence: TGTGCCAGTAGTATTGGACAGGGGGTTGTCTACGAGCAGTACTTC. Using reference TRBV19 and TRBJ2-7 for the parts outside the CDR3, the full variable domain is DGGITQSPKYLFRKEGQNVTLSCEQNLNHDAMYWYRQDPGQGLRLIYYSQIVNDFQKGDIAEGYSVSREKKESFPLTVTSAQKNPTAFYLCASSIGQGVVYEQYFGPGTRLTVT.